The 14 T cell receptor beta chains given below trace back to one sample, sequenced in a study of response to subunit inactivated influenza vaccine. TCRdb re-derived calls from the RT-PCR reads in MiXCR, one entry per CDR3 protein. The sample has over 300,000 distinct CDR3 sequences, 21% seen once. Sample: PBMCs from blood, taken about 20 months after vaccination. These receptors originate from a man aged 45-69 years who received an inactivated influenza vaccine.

CDR3 protein: CASSSRQGNSETQYF. The DNA for the CDR3 is TGCGCCAGCAGCTCTCGACAGGGCAATTCAGAGACCCAGTACTTC. The rearrangement links TRBV5-1 to TRBJ2-5; 7 bases match TRBD1. The trim removed 3 bases at V and 4 bases at J, leaving 9 bases unmatched. CDR3 size: 15 residues. Germline CDR1 reads SGHRS; CDR2 reads YFSETQ.

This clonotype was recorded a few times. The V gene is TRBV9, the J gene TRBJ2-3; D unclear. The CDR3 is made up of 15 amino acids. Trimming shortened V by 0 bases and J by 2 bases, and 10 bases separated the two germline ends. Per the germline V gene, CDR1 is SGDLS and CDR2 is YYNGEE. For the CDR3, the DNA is TGTGCCAGCAGCGTAGTGGGCGAATCCACAGATACGCAGTATTTT. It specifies CASSVVGESTDTQYF.

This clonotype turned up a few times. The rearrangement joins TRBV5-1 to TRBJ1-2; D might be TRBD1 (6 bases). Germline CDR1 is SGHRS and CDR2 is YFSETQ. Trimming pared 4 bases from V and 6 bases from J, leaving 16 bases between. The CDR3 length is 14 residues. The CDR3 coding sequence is TGCGCCAGCAGCGATCCCAGGGGTGGGGATGGCTACACCTTC. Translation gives CASSDPRGGDGYTF.

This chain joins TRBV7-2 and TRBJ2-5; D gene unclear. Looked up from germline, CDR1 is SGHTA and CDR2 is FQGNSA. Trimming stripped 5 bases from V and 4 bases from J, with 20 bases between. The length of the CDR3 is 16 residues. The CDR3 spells CASSRTPGSGAETQYF. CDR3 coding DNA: TGTGCCAGCAGCCGTACCCCAGGATCAGGCGCAGAGACCCAGTACTTC. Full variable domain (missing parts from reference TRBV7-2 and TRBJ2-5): GAGVSQSPSNKVTEKGKDVELRCDPISGHTALYWYRQSLGQGLEFLIYFQGNSAPDKSGLPSDRFSAERTGGSVSTLTIQRTQQEDSAVYLCASSRTPGSGAETQYFGPGTRLLVL.

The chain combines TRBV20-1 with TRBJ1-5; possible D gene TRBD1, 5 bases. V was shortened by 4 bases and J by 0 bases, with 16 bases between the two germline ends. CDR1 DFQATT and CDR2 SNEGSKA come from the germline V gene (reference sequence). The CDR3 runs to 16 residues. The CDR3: CSATDRGLGSNQPQHF. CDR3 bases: TGCAGTGCTACAGATCGGGGCCTTGGTAGCAATCAGCCCCAGCATTTT.

CDR3 sequence reads: CASSQGRGNLNTEAFF. CDR3 bases: TGCGCCAGCAGCCAGGGACGGGGGAATTTGAACACTGAAGCTTTCTTT. The V gene is TRBV4-3, the J gene TRBJ1-1; possible D gene TRBD1, 5 bases. Germline lookup yields CDR1 LGHNA and CDR2 YSLEER. Trimming pared 3 bases from V and 0 bases from J, leaving 14 bases between. The CDR3 has 16 amino acids.

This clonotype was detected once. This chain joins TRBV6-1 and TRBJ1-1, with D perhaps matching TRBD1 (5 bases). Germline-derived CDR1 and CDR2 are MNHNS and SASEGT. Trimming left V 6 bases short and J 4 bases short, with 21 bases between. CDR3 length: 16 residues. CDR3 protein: CASRRDGTVGLTEAFF. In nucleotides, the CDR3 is TGTGCCAGCAGGAGAGACGGGACGGTTGGTCTCACTGAAGCTTTCTTT.

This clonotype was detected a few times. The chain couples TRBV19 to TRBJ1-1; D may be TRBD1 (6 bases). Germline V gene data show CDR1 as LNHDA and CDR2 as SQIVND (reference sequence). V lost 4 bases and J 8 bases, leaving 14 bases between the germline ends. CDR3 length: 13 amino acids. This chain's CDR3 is CASSTGGRTEAFF. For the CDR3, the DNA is TGTGCCAGTAGTACTGGGGGGCGAACCGAAGCTTTCTTT.

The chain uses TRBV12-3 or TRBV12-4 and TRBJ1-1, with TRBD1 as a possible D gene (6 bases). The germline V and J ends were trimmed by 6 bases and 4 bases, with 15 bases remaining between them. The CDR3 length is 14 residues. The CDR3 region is CASRPNRVGTEAFF. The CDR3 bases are TGTGCCAGCAGGCCGAACAGGGTTGGCACTGAAGCTTTCTTT.

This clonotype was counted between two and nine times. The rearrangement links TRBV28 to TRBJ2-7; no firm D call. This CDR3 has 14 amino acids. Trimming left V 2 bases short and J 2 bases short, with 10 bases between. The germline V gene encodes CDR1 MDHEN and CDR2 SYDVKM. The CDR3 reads CASSLSDKTYEQYF. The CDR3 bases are TGTGCCAGCAGTTTAAGTGACAAGACCTACGAGCAGTACTTC.

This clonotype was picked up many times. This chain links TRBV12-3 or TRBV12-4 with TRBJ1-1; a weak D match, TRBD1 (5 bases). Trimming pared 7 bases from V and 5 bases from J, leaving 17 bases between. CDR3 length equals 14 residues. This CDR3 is CASTLPGRGTEAFF. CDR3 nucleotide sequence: TGTGCCAGCACCTTGCCTGGGAGGGGAACTGAAGCTTTCTTT.

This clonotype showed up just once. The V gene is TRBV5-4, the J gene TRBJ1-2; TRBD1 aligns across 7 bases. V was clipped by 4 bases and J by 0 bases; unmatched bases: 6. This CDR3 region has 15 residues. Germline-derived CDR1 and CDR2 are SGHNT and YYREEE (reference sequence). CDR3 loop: CASSGRTGANYGYTF. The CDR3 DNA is TGTGCCAGCAGCGGTAGGACAGGTGCTAACTATGGCTACACCTTC.

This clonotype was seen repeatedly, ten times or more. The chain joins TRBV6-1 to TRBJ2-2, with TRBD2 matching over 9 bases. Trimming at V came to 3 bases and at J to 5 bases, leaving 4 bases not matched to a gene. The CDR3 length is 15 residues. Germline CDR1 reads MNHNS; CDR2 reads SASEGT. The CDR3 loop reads CASSETSGITGELFF. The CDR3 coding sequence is TGTGCCAGCAGTGAGACTAGCGGTATTACCGGGGAGCTGTTTTTT.

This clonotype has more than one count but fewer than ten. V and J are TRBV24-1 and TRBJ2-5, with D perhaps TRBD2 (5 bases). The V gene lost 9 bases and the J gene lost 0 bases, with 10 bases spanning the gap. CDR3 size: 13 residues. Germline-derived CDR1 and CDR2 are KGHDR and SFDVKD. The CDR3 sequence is CATLLGDQETQYF. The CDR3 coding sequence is TGTGCCACCCTCCTCGGGGACCAAGAGACCCAGTACTTC.